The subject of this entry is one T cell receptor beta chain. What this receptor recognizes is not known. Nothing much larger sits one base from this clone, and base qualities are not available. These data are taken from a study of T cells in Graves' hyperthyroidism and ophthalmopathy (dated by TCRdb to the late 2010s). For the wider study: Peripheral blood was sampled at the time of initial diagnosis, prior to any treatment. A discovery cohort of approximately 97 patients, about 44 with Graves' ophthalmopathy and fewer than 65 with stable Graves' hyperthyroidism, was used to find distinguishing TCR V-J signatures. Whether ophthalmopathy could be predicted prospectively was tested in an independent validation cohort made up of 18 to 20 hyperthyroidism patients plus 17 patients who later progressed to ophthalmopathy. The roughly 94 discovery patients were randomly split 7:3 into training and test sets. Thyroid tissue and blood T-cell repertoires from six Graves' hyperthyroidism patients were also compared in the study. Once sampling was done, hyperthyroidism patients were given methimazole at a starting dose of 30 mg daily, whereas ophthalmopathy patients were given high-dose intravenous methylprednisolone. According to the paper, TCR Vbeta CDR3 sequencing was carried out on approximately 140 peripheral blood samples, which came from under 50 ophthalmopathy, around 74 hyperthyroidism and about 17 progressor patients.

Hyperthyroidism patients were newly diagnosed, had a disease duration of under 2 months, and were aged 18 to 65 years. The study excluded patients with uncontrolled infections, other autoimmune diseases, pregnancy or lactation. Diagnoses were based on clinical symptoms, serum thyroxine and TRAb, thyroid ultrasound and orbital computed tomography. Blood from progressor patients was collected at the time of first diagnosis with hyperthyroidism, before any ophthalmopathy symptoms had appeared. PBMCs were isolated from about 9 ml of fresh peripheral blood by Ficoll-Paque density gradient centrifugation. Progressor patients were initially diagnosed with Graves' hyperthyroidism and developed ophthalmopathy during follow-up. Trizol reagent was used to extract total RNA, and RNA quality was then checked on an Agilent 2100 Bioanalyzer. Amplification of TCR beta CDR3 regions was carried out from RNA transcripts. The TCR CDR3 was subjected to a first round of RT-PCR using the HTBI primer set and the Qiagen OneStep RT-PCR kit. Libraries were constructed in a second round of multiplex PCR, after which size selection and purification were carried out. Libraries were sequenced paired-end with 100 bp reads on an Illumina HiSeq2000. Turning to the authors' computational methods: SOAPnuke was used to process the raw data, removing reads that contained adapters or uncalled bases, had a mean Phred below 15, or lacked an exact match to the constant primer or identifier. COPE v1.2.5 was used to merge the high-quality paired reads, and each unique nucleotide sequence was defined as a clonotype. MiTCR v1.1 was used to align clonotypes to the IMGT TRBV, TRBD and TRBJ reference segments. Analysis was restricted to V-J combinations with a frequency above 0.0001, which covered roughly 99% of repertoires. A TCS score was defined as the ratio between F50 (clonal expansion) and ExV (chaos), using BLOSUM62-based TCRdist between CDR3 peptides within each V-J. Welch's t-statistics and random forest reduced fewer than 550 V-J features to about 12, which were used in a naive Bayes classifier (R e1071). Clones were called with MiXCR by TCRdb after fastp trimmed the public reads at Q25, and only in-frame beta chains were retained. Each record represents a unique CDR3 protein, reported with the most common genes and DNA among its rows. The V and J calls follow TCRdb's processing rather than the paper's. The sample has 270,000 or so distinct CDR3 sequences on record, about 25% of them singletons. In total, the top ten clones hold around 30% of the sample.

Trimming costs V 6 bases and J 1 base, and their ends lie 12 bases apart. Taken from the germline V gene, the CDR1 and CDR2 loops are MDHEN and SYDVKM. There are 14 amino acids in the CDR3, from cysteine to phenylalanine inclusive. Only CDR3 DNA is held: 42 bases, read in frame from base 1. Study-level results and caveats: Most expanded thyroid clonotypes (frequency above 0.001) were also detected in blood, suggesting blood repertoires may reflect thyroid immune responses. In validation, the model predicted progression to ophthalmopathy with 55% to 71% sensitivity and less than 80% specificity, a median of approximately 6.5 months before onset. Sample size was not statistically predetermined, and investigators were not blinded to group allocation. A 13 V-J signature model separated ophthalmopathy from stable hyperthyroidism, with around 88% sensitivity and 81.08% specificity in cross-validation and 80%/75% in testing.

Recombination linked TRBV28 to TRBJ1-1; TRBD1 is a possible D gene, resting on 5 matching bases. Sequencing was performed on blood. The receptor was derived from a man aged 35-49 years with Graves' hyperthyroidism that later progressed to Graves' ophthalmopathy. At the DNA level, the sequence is TGTGCCAGCAGGACGGGACGGCAGAACACTGAAGCTTTCTTT. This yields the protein CASRTGRQNTEAFF. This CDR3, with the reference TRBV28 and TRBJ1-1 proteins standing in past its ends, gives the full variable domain DVKVTQSSRYLVKRTGEKVFLECVQDMDHENMFWYRQDPGLGLRLIYFSYDVKMKEKGDIPEGYSVSREKKERFSLILESASTNQTSMYLCASRTGRQNTEAFFGQGTRLTVV.